This T cell receptor (beta chain) was identified during a study of blood T cells in healthy people across ages. Points on this clonotype: Its target is not known.

Whole-study findings and limits: Compared with aged donors, long-lived donors showed fewer expanded clones, suggesting selection. Among T cells, TCR beta diversity per million cells dropped roughly linearly as age rose.

For the second PCR, which ran for about 6 to 11 cycles, a sample-barcoded 5' primer and a J-beta primer mix were used. All cDNA molecules were each tagged by a template-switch adaptor with 12 random nucleotides. CDR3-containing paired-end reads numbered at least 3 million in each sample. Via MiXCR, TCRdb re-called the 5' RACE reads, giving one row per CDR3 protein. Among around 1.1 million distinct CDR3 sequences, under 40% were seen once, and the ten largest hold around 13%. The origin of this receptor is a man aged 18-30 years in good health. The sample comprised blood.

The CDR3 loop reads CASSPLDGGSGTEAFF. The DNA of the CDR3 is TGTGCCAGCTCCCCTCTGGATGGGGGTAGTGGCACTGAAGCTTTCTTT. This chain joins TRBV18 and TRBJ1-1; TRBD1 might be the D (5 bases). This CDR3 has 16 amino acids. CDR1 and CDR2 from the germline V gene are KGHSH and LQKENI. The V gene lost 6 bases and the J gene lost 4 bases, with 21 bases spanning the gap.